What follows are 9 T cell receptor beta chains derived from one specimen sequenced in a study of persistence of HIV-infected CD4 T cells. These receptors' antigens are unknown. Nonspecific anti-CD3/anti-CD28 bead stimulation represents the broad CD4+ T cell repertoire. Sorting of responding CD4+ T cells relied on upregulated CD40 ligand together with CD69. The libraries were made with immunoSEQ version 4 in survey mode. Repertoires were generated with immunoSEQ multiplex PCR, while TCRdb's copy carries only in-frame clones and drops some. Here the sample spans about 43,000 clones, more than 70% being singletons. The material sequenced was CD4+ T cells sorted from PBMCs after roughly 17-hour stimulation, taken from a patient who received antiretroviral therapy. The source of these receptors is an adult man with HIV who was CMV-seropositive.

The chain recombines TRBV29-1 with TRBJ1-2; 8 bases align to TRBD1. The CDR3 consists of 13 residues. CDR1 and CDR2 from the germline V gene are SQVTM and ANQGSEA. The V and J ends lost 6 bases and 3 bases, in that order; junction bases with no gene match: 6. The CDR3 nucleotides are TGCAGCGTCGGACAGGGTGGGGACTATGGCTACACCTTC. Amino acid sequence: CSVGQGGDYGYTF.

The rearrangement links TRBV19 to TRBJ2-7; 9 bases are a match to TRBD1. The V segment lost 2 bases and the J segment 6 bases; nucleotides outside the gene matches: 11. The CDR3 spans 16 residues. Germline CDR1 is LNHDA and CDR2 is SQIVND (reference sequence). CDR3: CASSIRAGQGSGEQYF. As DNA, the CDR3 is TGTGCCAGTAGTATACGGGCGGGACAGGGTTCCGGCGAGCAGTACTTC. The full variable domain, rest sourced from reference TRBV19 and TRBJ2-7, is DGGITQSPKYLFRKEGQNVTLSCEQNLNHDAMYWYRQDPGQGLRLIYYSQIVNDFQKGDIAEGYSVSREKKESFPLTVTSAQKNPTAFYLCASSIRAGQGSGEQYFGPGTRLTVT.

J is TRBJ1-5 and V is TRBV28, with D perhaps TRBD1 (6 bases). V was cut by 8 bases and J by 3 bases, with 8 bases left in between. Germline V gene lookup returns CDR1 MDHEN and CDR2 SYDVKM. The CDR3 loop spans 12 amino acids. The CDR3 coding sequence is TGTGCCAGCCGACAGGCCAATCAGCCCCAGCATTTT. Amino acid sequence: CASRQANQPQHF.

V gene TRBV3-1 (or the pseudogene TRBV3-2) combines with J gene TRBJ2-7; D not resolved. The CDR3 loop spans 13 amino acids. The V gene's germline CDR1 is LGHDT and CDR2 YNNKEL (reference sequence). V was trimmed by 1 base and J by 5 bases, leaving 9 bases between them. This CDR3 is CASSQGDNHEQYF. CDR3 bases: TGTGCCAGCAGCCAAGGAGACAATCACGAGCAGTACTTC.

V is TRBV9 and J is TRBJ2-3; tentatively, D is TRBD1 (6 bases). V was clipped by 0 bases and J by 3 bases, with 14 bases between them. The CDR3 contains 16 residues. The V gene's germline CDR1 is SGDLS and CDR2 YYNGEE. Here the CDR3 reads CASSVASGQGTDTQYF. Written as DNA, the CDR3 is TGTGCCAGCAGCGTAGCTTCGGGGCAGGGGACAGATACGCAGTATTTT.

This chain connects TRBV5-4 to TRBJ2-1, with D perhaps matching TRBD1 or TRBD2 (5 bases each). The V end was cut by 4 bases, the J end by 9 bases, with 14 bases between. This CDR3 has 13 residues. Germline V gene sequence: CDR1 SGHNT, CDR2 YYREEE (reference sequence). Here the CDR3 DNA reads TGTGCCAGCAGCGTCCGGGACCAAAGTGAGCAGTTCTTC. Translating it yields CASSVRDQSEQFF.

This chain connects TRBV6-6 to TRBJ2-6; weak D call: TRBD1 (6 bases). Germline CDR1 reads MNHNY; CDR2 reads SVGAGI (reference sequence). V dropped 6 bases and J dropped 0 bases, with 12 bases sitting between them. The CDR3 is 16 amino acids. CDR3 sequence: CASSVTGTSGANVLTF. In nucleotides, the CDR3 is TGTGCCAGCAGCGTAACAGGGACCTCTGGGGCCAACGTCCTGACTTTC.

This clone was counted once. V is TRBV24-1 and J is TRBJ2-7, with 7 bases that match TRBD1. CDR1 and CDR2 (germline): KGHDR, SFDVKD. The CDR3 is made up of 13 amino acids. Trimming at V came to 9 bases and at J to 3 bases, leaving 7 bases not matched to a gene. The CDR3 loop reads CATGMGQFYEQYF. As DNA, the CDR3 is TGTGCCACCGGTATGGGACAGTTCTACGAGCAGTACTTC.

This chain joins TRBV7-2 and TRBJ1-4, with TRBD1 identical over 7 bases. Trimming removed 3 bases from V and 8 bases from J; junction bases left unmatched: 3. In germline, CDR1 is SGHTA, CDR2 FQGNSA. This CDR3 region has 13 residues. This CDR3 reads CASSLSGGEKLFF. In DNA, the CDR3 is TGTGCCAGCAGCTTGTCAGGGGGGGAAAAACTGTTTTTT.